The 30 T cell receptor beta chains given below trace back to one sample, sequenced in a study of immune evolution from preneoplasia to lung adenocarcinoma. Sequenced by immunoSEQ multiplex PCR; TCRdb stores in-frame clones only, minus some. Here the sample spans 14,000 or so clones, roughly 87% being singletons. Input material: FFPE lung adenocarcinoma in situ tissue. The receptor set was obtained from a donor older than 65 with lung adenocarcinoma.

The chain carries TRBV5-1 and TRBJ1-1, with TRBD1 matching over 11 bases. V shed 3 bases and J 5 bases; nucleotides not matched to a gene: 3. CDR1 and CDR2 from the germline V gene are SGHRS and YFSETQ. The CDR3 length is 14 residues. The chain's CDR3 is CASSSGTGGTEAFF. In DNA form, the CDR3 reads TGCGCCAGCAGCTCCGGGACAGGGGGAACTGAAGCTTTCTTT.

V usage is TRBV2 and J usage is TRBJ2-1; 16 bases line up with TRBD2. This CDR3 is 14 amino acids long. Germline loops: CDR1 SNHLY, CDR2 FYNNEI. The ends lost 6 bases at V and 10 bases at J; junction bases unmatched: 3. The CDR3 protein is CASRGLAGGGEQFF. The CDR3 coding sequence is TGTGCCAGCAGGGGACTAGCGGGGGGGGGCGAGCAGTTCTTC.

The chain combines TRBV6-6 with TRBJ2-7; TRBD1 matches at 9 bases. Germline V gene data show CDR1 as MNHNY and CDR2 as SVGAGI (reference sequence). The V gene end was trimmed by 6 bases and the J gene end by 3 bases; junction bases not matched to a gene: 12. The CDR3 sequence is 16 residues long. CDR3 loop: CASSLDTGGTNYEQYF. CDR3 DNA: TGTGCCAGCAGCCTAGATACAGGGGGCACTAACTACGAGCAGTACTTC.

This chain connects TRBV2 to TRBJ2-1; weak D call: TRBD1 (5 bases). V lost 3 bases, J lost 5 bases, and 14 bases lay in between. The germline V gene has CDR1 SNHLY and CDR2 FYNNEI. This CDR3 is 15 amino acids long. CDR3 loop: CASSEQGVKDNEQFF. CDR3 bases: TGTGCCAGCAGTGAGCAAGGGGTAAAGGACAATGAGCAGTTCTTC.

The V and J genes are TRBV2 and TRBJ2-3, with D possibly called TRBD1 or TRBD2 (6 bases each). V lost 11 bases and J lost 0, with 15 bases in between. The CDR3 has 14 amino acids. The germline V gene encodes CDR1 SNHLY and CDR2 FYNNEI. CDR3 sequence (DNA): TGTGCCTGTAAAGGGGGGCCTAGCACAGATACGCAGTATTTT. Translated: CACKGGPSTDTQYF. The variable domain in full, with the rest retrieved from reference TRBV2 and TRBJ2-3, is EPEVTQTPSHQVTQMGQEVILRCVPISNHLYFYWYRQILGQKVEFLVSFYNNEISEKSEIFDDQFSVERPDGSNFTLKIRSTKLEDSAMYFCACKGGPSTDTQYFGPGTRLTVL.

J is TRBJ1-2 and V is TRBV25-1; TRBD1 aligns across 8 bases. The CDR3 consists of 13 residues. CDR1 and CDR2 from the germline V gene are MGHDK and SYGVNS. V lost 3 bases to trimming and J lost 4 bases; unmatched junction nucleotides: 1. CDR3 amino acids: CASSEDRAYGYTF. The CDR3 DNA follows: TGTGCCAGCAGTGAGGACAGGGCCTATGGCTACACCTTC.

The chain joins TRBV6-6 to TRBJ1-1; 10 bases align to TRBD1. CDR1 and CDR2 from the germline V gene are MNHNY and SVGAGI (reference sequence). The CDR3 length is 14 residues. The V gene end was trimmed by 7 bases and the J gene end by 3 bases; junction bases not matched to a gene: 5. CDR3: CASTRQGADTEAFF. The DNA for the CDR3 is TGTGCCAGCACTAGACAGGGGGCCGACACTGAAGCTTTCTTT.

This clone was detected only once. The J gene is TRBJ2-3, the V gene TRBV5-6; D may match TRBD1 or TRBD2 (5 bases each). The germline gives CDR1 SGHDT, CDR2 YYEEEE. Trimming took 3 bases from V and 5 from J, leaving 16 bases between them. CDR3 length: 15 residues. The CDR3 nucleotides are TGTGCCAGCAGCTCCTCCGGGACCGGTCGAGATACGCAGTATTTT. Translating it yields CASSSSGTGRDTQYF.

The chain uses TRBV2 and TRBJ1-1, with 8 bases aligning to TRBD1. The CDR3 contains 12 residues. Germline lookup yields CDR1 SNHLY and CDR2 FYNNEI. With 6 bases clipped from V and 7 bases from J, the junction kept 4 bases outside the gene matches. DNA for the CDR3: TGTGCCAGCAGAGGACAGGGTGATGAAGCTTTCTTT. This encodes CASRGQGDEAFF.

The rearrangement joins TRBV4-1 to TRBJ1-3; D is possibly TRBD1 (5 bases). The CDR3 is 16 amino acids. Trimming pared 2 bases from V and 6 bases from J, leaving 17 bases between. The germline CDR1 and CDR2 sequences are MGHRA and YSYEKL. CDR3 in DNA: TGCGCCAGCAGCCAAACCGGGACCAAGGCGACAAACACCATATATTTT. Translating gives CASSQTGTKATNTIYF.

The V gene is TRBV25-1, the J gene TRBJ2-5; D may be TRBD1 (6 bases). Germline V gene data show CDR1 as MGHDK and CDR2 as SYGVNS. V was cut by 1 base and J by 3 bases, with 18 bases left in between. There are 17 residues in the CDR3. The chain's CDR3 is CASSESEVRGVEETQYF. CDR3 coding DNA: TGTGCCAGCAGTGAATCAGAGGTCAGGGGAGTGGAAGAGACCCAGTACTTC.

V is TRBV6-1 and J is TRBJ1-2, with unresolved D. The germline V and J ends were trimmed by 1 base and 8 bases, with 8 bases remaining between them. Germline V gene sequence: CDR1 MNHNS, CDR2 SASEGT. The CDR3 has 12 amino acids. The CDR3 region has the DNA TGTGCCAGCAGTGAAGTCAAGGGCGGCTACACCTTC. Translated, it gives CASSEVKGGYTF.

CDR3 protein: CASSLDSVETQYF. In DNA form, the CDR3 reads TGTGCCAGCAGCTTAGATTCTGTAGAGACCCAGTACTTC. V is TRBV11-2 and J is TRBJ2-5; the D is unclear. Germline assignment: CDR1 SGHAT and CDR2 FQNNGV. The CDR3 is 13 residues long. V shed 0 bases and J shed 4 bases, with 6 bases lying between them.

The chain uses TRBV7-6 and TRBJ2-5; no clear D gene. Germline V gene sequence: CDR1 SGHVS, CDR2 FNYEAQ. The length of the CDR3 is 14 residues. V was trimmed by 5 bases and J by 2 bases, leaving 12 bases between them. CDR3 nucleotide sequence: TGTGCCAGCAGCCCACAACCATCTCAAGAGACCCAGTACTTC. Translation: CASSPQPSQETQYF.

The V and J genes are TRBV5-1 and TRBJ1-5, with TRBD1 identical over 12 bases. Germline CDR1 reads SGHRS; CDR2 reads YFSETQ. V shed 0 bases and J 3 bases; nucleotides not matched to a gene: 7. The CDR3 has 18 residues. The CDR3 loop is CASSLEPPGQGANQPQHF. The CDR3 DNA is TGCGCCAGCAGCTTGGAGCCTCCGGGACAGGGGGCCAATCAGCCCCAGCATTTT.

J is TRBJ1-1 and V is TRBV10-1; no clear D. Per the germline V gene, CDR1 is WNHNN and CDR2 is SYGVQD (reference sequence). CDR3 length equals 13 residues. With 4 bases removed from V and 1 base from J, the gap between germline ends came to 7 bases. DNA for the CDR3: TGCGCCAGCAGTGCCGGCCGGAACACTGAAGCTTTCTTT. Its translation: CASSAGRNTEAFF.

The V call is TRBV28, the J call TRBJ2-1, with TRBD2 identical over 13 bases. This CDR3 contains 19 residues. Per germline, CDR1 MDHEN and CDR2 SYDVKM. With V trimmed by 5 bases and J by 7 bases, 17 bases remained unmatched. CDR3 in DNA: TGTGCCAGCAGTCGACCGGGACTAGCGGGGCACCGGCCACGGAATGAGCAGTTCTTC. Translating it yields CASSRPGLAGHRPRNEQFF.

The gene calls are TRBV7-2 and TRBJ1-3; D is undetermined. V dropped 1 base and J dropped 0 bases, with 7 bases sitting between them. This CDR3 region has 15 residues. The germline V gene has CDR1 SGHTA and CDR2 FQGNSA. CDR3 loop: CASSLGGISGNTIYF. CDR3 sequence (DNA): TGTGCCAGCAGCTTAGGCGGCATCTCTGGAAACACCATATATTTT. Complete variable domain (other parts from reference TRBV7-2 and TRBJ1-3): GAGVSQSPSNKVTEKGKDVELRCDPISGHTALYWYRQSLGQGLEFLIYFQGNSAPDKSGLPSDRFSAERTGGSVSTLTIQRTQQEDSAVYLCASSLGGISGNTIYFGEGSWLTVV.

CDR3 sequence reads: CASSKRGGETQYF. Here the CDR3 DNA reads TGTGCCAGCAGCAAACGGGGGGGGGAGACCCAGTACTTC. This chain connects TRBV6-5 to TRBJ2-5; 8 bases agree with TRBD2. The CDR3 contains 13 residues. V lost 6 bases, J lost 5 bases, and 5 bases stayed unmatched. The germline V gene encodes CDR1 MNHEY and CDR2 SVGAGI.

This chain uses TRBV19 with TRBJ2-6; no clear D. The CDR3 has 14 residues. The germline CDR1 and CDR2 sequences are LNHDA and SQIVND (reference sequence). V lost 7 bases, J lost 0 bases, and 7 bases lay in between. CDR3 in amino acids: CASTWGSGANVLTF. The CDR3 DNA reads TGTGCCAGTACCTGGGGCTCTGGGGCCAACGTCCTGACTTTC.

V gene TRBV28 combines with J gene TRBJ2-7; D gene unclear. This CDR3 is 15 amino acids long. V was trimmed by 6 bases and J by 0 bases, leaving 15 bases between them. CDR1 and CDR2 from the germline V gene are MDHEN and SYDVKM. In DNA form, the CDR3 reads TGTGCCAGCAGGTCTCCATTACCTAACTCCTACGAGCAGTACTTC. Translated: CASRSPLPNSYEQYF.

The V gene is TRBV11-2, the J gene TRBJ1-5; TRBD1 is a possible D gene (5 bases). CDR1 SGHAT and CDR2 FQNNGV come from the germline V gene. CDR3 size: 17 residues. V shed 1 base and J shed 3 bases, with 16 bases lying between them. The CDR3 region has the DNA TGTGCCAGCAGCTTAGGGACTGACTTGGGGCTCAATCAGCCCCAGCATTTT. Protein sequence: CASSLGTDLGLNQPQHF.

The J gene is TRBJ1-1, the V gene TRBV30; maybe TRBD1 (6 bases). The germline V and J ends were trimmed by 3 bases and 7 bases, with 12 bases remaining between them. CDR3 length equals 12 residues. The germline V gene has CDR1 GTSNPN and CDR2 SVGIG (reference sequence). The CDR3 reads CAWRGDRSEAFF. In DNA, the CDR3 is TGTGCCTGGAGGGGAGACAGGAGTGAAGCTTTCTTT.

The chain is built from TRBV28 and TRBJ1-2; 9 bases are shared with TRBD1. The CDR3 is made up of 16 amino acids. The trim removed 2 bases at V and 7 bases at J, leaving 11 bases unmatched. Germline values: CDR1 MDHEN, CDR2 SYDVKM. CDR3 loop: CASSLVLQTGGSGYTF. CDR3 nucleotide sequence: TGTGCCAGCAGTTTAGTACTCCAGACAGGGGGATCTGGCTACACCTTC.

This chain links TRBV10-3 with TRBJ1-5; 7 bases align to TRBD1. CDR3 length: 14 amino acids. Losses at the gene ends were 4 bases for V and 2 bases for J; bases not matched to a gene: 2. The germline V gene has CDR1 ENHRY and CDR2 SYGVKD. CDR3 coding DNA: TGTGCCATCAGTGTCACAGGGGGCAATCAGCCCCAGCATTTT. Translated: CAISVTGGNQPQHF.

This rearrangement joins TRBV7-9 to TRBJ2-5; TRBD2 might be the D (6 bases). The CDR3 has 14 residues. Trimming pared 2 bases from V and 1 base from J, leaving 8 bases between. Per the germline V gene, CDR1 is SEHNR and CDR2 is FQNEAQ (reference sequence). The CDR3 nucleotides are TGTGCCAGCAGCTTACACGGGGGCCAAGAGACCCAGTACTTC. Its translation is CASSLHGGQETQYF.

The chain has TRBV6-1 and TRBJ1-2; no definite D call. Trimming shortened V by 4 bases and J by 1 base, and 10 bases separated the two germline ends. Germline CDR1 MNHNS, CDR2 SASEGT. This CDR3 spans 14 amino acids. The CDR3 region is CASSGLANNYGYTF. The CDR3 nucleotides read TGTGCCAGCAGTGGACTTGCGAATAACTATGGCTACACCTTC.

The J gene is TRBJ2-4, the V gene TRBV11-2, with TRBD2 matching over 11 bases. J was trimmed by 7 bases and V by 2 bases; bases with no gene match: 16. CDR3 length: 19 residues. Germline CDR1 reads SGHAT; CDR2 reads FQNNGV. CDR3 nucleotides: TGTGCCAGCAGCTTAATCTCTCGTACCGGGGCTAGCGGGAGGAACATTCAGTACTTC. Amino acid sequence: CASSLISRTGASGRNIQYF.

The chain employs TRBV1 and TRBJ2-1; TRBD2, the D gene given by the table, was not confirmed from the DNA. TRBV1 is a known pseudogene. The CDR3 sequence is 17 residues long. The CDR3 sequence is CTSSQSETGLAGREQFF. The CDR3 coding sequence is TGCACCAGCAGCCAGTCCGAGACGGGACTAGCGGGTAGGGAGCAGTTCTTC.

This chain uses TRBV7-9 with TRBJ2-7, with TRBD1 matching 8 bases. The trim removed 5 bases at V and 2 bases at J, leaving 5 bases unmatched. Germline values: CDR1 SEHNR, CDR2 FQNEAQ (reference sequence). The CDR3 is 14 residues long. Here the CDR3 DNA reads TGTGCCAGCAGCGCCCCAGGGGGCGCCTACGAGCAGTACTTC. Translating it yields CASSAPGGAYEQYF. Based on the CDR3 plus reference TRBV7-9 and TRBJ2-7, the full variable domain is DTGVSQNPRHKITKRGQNVTFRCDPISEHNRLYWYRQTLGQGPEFLTYFQNEAQLEKSRLLSDRFSAERPKGSFSTLEIQRTEQGDSAMYLCASSAPGGAYEQYFGPGTRLTVT.